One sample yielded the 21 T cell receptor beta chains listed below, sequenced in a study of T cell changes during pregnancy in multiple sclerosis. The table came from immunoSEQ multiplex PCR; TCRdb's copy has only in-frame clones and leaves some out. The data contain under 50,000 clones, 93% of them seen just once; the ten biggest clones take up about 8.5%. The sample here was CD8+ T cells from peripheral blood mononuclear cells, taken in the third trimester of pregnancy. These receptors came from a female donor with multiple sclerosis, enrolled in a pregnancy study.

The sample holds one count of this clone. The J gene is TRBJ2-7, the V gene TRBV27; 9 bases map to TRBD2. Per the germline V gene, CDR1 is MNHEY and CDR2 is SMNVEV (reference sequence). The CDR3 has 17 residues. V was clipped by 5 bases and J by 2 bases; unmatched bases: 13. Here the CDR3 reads CASSPSSGSGGTYEQYF. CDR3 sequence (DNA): TGTGCCAGCAGTCCCAGCTCTGGTAGCGGGGGTACCTACGAGCAGTACTTC.

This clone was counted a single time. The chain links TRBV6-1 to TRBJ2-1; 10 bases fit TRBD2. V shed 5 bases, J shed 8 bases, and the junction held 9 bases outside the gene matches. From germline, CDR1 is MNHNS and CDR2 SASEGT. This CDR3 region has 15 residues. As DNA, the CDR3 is TGTGCCAGCAGTCACCAAAGCGGGGGGGCGGATGAGCAGTTCTTC. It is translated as CASSHQSGGADEQFF.

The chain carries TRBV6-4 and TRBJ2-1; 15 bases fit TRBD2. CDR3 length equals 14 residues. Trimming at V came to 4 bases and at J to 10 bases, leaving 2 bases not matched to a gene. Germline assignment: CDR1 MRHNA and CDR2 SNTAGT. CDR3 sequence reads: CASSGTSGGDEQFF. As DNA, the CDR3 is TGTGCCAGCAGTGGGACTAGCGGGGGGGACGAGCAGTTCTTC.

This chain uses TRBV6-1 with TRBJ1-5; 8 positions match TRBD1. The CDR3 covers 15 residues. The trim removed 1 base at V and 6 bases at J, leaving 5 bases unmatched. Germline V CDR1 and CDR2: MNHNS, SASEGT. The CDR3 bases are TGTGCCAGCAGTGAAGAGACAGGGGATAGTCAGCCCCAGCATTTT. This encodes CASSEETGDSQPQHF.

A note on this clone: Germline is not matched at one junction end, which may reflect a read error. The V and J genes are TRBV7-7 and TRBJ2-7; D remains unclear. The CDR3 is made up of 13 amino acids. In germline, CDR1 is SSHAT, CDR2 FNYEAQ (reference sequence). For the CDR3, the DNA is TGTGCTAGCAGCTTAGATCCCACGGGTGAGCAGTACTTC. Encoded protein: CASSLDPTGEQYF.

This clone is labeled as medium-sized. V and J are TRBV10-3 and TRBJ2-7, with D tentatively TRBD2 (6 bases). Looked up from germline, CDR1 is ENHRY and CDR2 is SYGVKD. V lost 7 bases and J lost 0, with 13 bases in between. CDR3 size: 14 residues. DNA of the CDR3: TGTGCCATCACCTCGGGGGAGGTCTCCTACGAGCAGTACTTC. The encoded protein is CAITSGEVSYEQYF.

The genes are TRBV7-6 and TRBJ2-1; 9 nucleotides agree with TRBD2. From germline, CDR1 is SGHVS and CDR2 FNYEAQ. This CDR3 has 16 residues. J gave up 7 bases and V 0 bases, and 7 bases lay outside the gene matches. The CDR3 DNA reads TGTGCCAGCAGCTTAGCTATGCGGGGGGGCGGTAATGAGCAGTTCTTC. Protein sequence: CASSLAMRGGGNEQFF.

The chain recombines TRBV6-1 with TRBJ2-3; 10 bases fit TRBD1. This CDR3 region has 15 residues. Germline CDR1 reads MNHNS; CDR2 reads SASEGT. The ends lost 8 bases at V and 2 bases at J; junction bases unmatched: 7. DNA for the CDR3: TGTGCCAGCCCACCTGGGACAGGGGCCACAGATACGCAGTATTTT. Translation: CASPPGTGATDTQYF.

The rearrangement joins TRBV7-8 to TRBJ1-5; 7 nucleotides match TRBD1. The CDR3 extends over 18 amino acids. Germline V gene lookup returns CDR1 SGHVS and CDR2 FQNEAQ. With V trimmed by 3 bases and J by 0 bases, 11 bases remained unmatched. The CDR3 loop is CASSFFRQGRDSNQPQHF. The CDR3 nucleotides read TGTGCCAGCAGCTTCTTCCGACAGGGCCGCGATAGCAATCAGCCCCAGCATTTT.

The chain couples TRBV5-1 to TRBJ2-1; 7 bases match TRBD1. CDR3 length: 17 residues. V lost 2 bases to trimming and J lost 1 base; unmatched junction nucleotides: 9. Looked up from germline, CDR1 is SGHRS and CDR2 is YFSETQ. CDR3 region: CASSLTPTGLSYNEQFF. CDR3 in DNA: TGCGCCAGCAGCTTAACTCCGACAGGGCTATCCTACAATGAGCAGTTCTTC.

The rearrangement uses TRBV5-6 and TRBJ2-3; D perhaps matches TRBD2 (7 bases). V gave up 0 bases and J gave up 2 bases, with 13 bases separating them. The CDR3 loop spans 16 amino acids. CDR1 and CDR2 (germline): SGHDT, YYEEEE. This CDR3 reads CASSLGFGGPTDTQYF. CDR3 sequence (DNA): TGTGCCAGCAGCTTGGGGTTCGGGGGGCCCACAGATACGCAGTATTTT.

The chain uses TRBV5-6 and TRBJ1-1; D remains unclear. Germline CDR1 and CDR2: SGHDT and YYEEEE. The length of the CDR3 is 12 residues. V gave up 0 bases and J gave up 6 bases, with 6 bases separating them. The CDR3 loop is CASSLAVSEAFF. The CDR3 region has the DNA TGTGCCAGCAGCTTGGCGGTATCTGAAGCTTTCTTT.

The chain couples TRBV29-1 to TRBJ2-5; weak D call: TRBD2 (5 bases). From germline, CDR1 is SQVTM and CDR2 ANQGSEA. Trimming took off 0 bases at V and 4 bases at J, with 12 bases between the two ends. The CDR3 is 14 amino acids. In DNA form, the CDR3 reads TGCAGCGTTGAAGATCCTCAGGCGGGAGAGACCCAGTACTTC. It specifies CSVEDPQAGETQYF.

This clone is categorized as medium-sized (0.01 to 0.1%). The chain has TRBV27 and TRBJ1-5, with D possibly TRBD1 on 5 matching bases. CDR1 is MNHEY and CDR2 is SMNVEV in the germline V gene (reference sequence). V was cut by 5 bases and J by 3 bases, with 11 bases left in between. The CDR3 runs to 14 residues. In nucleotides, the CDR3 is TGTGCCAGCAGTCTGCAAGGGGACAATCAGCCCCAGCATTTT. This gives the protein CASSLQGDNQPQHF.

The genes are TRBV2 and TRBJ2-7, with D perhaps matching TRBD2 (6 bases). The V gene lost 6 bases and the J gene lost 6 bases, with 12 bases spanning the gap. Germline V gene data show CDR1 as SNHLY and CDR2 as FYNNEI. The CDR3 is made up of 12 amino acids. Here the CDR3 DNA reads TGTGCCAGCAGGGAGGGGCTCCCCGAGCAGTACTTC. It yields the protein CASREGLPEQYF.

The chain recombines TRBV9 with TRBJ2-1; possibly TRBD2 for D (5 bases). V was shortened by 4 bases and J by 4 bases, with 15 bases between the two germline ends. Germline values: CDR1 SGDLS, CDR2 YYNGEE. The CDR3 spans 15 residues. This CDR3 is CASSPKRERYNEQFF. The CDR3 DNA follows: TGTGCCAGCAGCCCGAAGAGGGAGAGATACAATGAGCAGTTCTTC. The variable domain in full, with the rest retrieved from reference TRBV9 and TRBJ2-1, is DSGVTQTPKHLITATGQRVTLRCSPRSGDLSVYWYQQSLDQGLQFLIQYYNGEERAKGNILERFSAQQFPDLHSELNLSSLELGDSALYFCASSPKRERYNEQFFGPGTRLTVL.

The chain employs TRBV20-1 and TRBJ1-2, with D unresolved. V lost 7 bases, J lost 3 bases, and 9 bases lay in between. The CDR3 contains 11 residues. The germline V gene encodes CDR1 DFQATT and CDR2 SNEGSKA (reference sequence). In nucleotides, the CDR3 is TGCAGTGGGAGGGAGTACTATGGCTACACCTTC. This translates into CSGREYYGYTF.

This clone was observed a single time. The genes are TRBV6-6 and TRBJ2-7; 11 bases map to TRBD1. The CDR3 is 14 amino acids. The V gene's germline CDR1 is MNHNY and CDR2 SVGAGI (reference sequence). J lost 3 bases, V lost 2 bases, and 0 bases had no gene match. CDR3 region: CASSYGTGGYEQYF. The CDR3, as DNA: TGTGCCAGCAGTTACGGGACAGGGGGCTACGAGCAGTACTTC.

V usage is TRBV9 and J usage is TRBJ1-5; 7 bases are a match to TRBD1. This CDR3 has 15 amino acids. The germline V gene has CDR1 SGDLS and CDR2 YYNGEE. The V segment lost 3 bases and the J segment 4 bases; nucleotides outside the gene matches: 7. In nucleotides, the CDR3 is TGTGCCAGCAGCGGCGCGACAGGGCTTAATCAGCCCCAGCATTTT. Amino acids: CASSGATGLNQPQHF.

Written as DNA, the CDR3 is TGTGCCAGCAGCGTAGAGGCTAGCGGGGAGGCAGATACGCAGTATTTT. Translation: CASSVEASGEADTQYF. The chain joins TRBV9 to TRBJ2-3; 9 bases fit TRBD2. V lost 0 bases to trimming and J lost 4 bases; unmatched junction nucleotides: 6. This CDR3 has 16 amino acids. CDR1 SGDLS and CDR2 YYNGEE come from the germline V gene.

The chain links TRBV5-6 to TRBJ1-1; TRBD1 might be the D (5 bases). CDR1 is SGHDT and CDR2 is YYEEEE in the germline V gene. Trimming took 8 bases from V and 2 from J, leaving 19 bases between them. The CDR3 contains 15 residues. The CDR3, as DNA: TGTGCCAGTCACTTGGGAAAAGGGGATAACACTGAAGCTTTCTTT. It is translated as CASHLGKGDNTEAFF.